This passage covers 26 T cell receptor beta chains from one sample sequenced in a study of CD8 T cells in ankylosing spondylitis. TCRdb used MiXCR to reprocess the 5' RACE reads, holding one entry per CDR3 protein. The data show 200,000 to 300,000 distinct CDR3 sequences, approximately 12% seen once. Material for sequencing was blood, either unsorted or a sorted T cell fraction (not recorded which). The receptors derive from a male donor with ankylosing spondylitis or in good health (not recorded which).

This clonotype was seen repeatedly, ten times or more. The CDR3 loop reads CASSRTLRGEKLFF. DNA for the CDR3: TGCGCCAGCAGCAGGACCCTAAGAGGTGAAAAACTGTTTTTT. The V gene is TRBV5-1, the J gene TRBJ1-4; D not certain. The CDR3 has 14 residues. V lost 4 bases and J 7 bases, leaving 14 bases between the germline ends. Germline V gene data show CDR1 as SGHRS and CDR2 as YFSETQ.

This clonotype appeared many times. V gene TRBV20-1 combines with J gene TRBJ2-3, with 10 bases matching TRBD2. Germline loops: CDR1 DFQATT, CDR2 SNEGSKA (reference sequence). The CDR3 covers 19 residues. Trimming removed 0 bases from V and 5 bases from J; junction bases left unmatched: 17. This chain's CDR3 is CSARESRTSGTPRRDTQYF. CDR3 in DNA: TGCAGTGCTAGAGAATCGAGGACTAGCGGAACCCCCCGTAGAGATACGCAGTATTTT.

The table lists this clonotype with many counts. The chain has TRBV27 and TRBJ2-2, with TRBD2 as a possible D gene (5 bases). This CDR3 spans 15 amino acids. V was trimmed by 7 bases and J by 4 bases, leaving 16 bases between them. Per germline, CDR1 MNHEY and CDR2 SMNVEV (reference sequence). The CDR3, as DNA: TGTGCCAGCACTTGGGCCAGCGGAGCCACCGGGGAGCTGTTTTTT. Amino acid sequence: CASTWASGATGELFF.

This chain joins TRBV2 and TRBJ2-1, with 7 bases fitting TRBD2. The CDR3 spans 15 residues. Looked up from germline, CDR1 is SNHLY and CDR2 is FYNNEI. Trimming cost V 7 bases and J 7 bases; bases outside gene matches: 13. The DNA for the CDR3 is TGTGCCAGCAACCTCGGAGGGAGGGCCAGGAATGAGCAGTTCTTC. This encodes CASNLGGRARNEQFF.

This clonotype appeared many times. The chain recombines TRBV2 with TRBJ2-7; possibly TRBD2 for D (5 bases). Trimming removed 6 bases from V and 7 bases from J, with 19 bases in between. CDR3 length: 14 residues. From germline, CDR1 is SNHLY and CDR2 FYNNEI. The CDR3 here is CASRRASPLREQYF. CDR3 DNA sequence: TGTGCCAGCAGGAGGGCCAGCCCGCTACGTGAGCAGTACTTC.

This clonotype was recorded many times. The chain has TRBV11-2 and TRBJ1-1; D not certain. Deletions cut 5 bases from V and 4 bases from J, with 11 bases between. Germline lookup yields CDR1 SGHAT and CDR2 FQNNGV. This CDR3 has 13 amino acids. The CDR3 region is CASSLLGSTEAFF. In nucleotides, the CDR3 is TGTGCCAGCAGCCTTTTGGGCAGCACTGAAGCTTTCTTT. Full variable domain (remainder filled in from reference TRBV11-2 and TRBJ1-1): EAGVAQSPRYKIIEKRQSVAFWCNPISGHATLYWYQQILGQGPKLLIQFQNNGVVDDSQLPKDRFSAERLKGVDSTLKIQPAKLEDSAVYLCASSLLGSTEAFFGQGTRLTVV.

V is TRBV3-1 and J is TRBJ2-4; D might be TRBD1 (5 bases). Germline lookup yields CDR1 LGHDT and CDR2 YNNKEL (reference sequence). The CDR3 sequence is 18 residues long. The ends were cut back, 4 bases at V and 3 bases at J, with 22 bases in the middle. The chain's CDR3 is CASSPSRVADIVKNIQYF. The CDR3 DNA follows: TGTGCCAGCAGCCCGAGTAGGGTCGCGGACATAGTCAAAAACATTCAGTACTTC.

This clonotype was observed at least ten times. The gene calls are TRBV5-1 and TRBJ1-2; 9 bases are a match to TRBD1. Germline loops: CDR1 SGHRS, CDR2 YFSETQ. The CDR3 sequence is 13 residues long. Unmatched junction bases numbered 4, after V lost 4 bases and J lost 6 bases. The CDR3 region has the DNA TGCGCCAGCAGCGTTGACAGGGGGAATGGCTACACCTTC. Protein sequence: CASSVDRGNGYTF.

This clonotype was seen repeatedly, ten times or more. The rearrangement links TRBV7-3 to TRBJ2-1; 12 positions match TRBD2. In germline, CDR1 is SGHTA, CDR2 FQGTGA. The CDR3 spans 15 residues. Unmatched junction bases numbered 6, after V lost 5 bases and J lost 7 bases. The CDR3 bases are TGTGCCAGCAGCCCGCGGACTAGCGGGATTAATGAGCAGTTCTTC. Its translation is CASSPRTSGINEQFF.

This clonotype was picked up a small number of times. CDR3 sequence reads: CASSLSWTGVSSNEKLFF. CDR3 DNA: TGTGCCAGCAGTTTATCCTGGACAGGGGTATCGTCTAATGAAAAACTGTTTTTT. This chain connects TRBV28 to TRBJ1-4; 9 bases map to TRBD1. J gave up 3 bases and V 1 base, and 9 bases lay outside the gene matches. CDR1 and CDR2 from the germline V gene are MDHEN and SYDVKM. The CDR3 has 18 residues.

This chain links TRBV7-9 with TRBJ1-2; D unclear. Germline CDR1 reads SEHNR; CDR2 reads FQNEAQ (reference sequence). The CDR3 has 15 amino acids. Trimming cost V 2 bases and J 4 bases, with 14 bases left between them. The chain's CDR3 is CASSLSGDRSYGYTF. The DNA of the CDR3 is TGTGCCAGCAGCTTATCGGGAGACCGCTCCTATGGCTACACCTTC.

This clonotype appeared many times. The CDR3 loop reads CSAHPGVEWDTQYF. The CDR3 DNA follows: TGCAGTGCACACCCCGGGGTGGAATGGGATACGCAGTATTTT. The J gene is TRBJ2-3, the V gene TRBV20-1, with TRBD2 as a possible D gene (5 bases). This CDR3 has 14 amino acids. Trimming removed 6 bases at V and 6 bases at J, with 19 bases between. CDR1 and CDR2 (germline): DFQATT, SNEGSKA (reference sequence).

The CDR3 region is CASSKEEHYGYTF. For the CDR3, the DNA is TGTGCCAGCAGCAAAGAGGAGCACTATGGCTACACCTTC. The rearrangement uses TRBV21-1 and TRBJ1-2. TRBV21-1 is labeled a pseudogene. This CDR3 comprises 13 residues.

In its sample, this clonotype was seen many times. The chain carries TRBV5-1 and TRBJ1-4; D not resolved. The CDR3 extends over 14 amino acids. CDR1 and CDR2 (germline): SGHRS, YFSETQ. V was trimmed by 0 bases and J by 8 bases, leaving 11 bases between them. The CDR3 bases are TGCGCCAGCAGCTTGGTGCCAGGAGGGGAAAAACTGTTTTTT. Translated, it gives CASSLVPGGEKLFF.

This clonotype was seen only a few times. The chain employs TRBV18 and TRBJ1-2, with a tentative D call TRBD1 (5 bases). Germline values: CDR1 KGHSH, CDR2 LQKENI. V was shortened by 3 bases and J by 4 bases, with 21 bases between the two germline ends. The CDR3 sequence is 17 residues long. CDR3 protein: CASSPTPGRDMTYGYTF. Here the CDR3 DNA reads TGTGCCAGCTCACCTACCCCGGGACGAGACATGACCTATGGCTACACCTTC. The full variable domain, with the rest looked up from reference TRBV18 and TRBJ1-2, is NAGVMQNPRHLVRRRGQEARLRCSPMKGHSHVYWYRQLPEEGLKFMVYLQKENIIDESGMPKERFSAEFPKEGPSILRIQQVVRGDSAAYFCASSPTPGRDMTYGYTFGSGTRLTVV.

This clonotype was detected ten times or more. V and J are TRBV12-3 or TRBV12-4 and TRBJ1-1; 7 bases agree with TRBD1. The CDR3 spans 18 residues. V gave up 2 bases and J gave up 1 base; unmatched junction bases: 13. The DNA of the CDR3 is TGTGCCAGCAGTTTACAGATAATCTTCGGACAGGAGAACACTGAAGCTTTCTTT. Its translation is CASSLQIIFGQENTEAFF.

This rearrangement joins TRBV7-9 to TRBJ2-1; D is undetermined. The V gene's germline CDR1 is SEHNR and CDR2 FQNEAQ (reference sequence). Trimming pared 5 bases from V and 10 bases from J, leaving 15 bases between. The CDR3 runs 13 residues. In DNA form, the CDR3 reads TGTGCCAGCAGCCCGTCTCTAGACCGAGAGCAGTTCTTC. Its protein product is CASSPSLDREQFF.

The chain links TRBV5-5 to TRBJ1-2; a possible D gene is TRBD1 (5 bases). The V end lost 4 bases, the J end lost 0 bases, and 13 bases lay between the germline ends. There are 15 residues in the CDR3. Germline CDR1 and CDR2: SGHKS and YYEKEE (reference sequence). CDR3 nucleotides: TGTGCCAGCAGCCCTACGGGACGGACTAACTATGGCTACACCTTC. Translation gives CASSPTGRTNYGYTF.

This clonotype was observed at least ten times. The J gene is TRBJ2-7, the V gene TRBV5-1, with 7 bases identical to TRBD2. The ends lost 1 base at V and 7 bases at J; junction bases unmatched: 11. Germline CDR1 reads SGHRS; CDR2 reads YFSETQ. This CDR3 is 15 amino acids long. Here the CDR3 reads CASSLYSTGGREQYF. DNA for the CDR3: TGCGCCAGCAGCTTGTATAGCACGGGAGGTCGGGAGCAGTACTTC.

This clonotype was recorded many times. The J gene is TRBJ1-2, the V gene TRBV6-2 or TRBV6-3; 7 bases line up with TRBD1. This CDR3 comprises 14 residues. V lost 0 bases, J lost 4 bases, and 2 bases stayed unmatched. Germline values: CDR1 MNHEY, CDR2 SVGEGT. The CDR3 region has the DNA TGTGCCAGCAGTTACTCGGGGACAGCCTATGGCTACACCTTC. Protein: CASSYSGTAYGYTF.

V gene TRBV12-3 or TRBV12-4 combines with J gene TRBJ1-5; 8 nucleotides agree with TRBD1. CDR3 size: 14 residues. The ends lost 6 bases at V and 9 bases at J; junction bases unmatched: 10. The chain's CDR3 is CASSPDRGNTPQHF. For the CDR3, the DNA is TGTGCCAGCAGCCCTGACAGGGGTAATACGCCCCAGCATTTT.

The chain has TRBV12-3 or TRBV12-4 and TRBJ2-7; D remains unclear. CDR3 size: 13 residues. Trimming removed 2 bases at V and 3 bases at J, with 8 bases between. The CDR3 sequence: CASSLQVNYEQYF. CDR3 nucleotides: TGTGCCAGCAGTTTACAGGTGAACTACGAGCAGTACTTC.

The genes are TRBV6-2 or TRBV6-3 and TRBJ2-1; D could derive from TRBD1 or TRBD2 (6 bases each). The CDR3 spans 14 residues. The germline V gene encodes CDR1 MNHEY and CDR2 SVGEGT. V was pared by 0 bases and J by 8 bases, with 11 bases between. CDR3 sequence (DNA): TGTGCCAGCAGTTACTCGAAAAGGGGGGATGAGCAGTTCTTC. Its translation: CASSYSKRGDEQFF.

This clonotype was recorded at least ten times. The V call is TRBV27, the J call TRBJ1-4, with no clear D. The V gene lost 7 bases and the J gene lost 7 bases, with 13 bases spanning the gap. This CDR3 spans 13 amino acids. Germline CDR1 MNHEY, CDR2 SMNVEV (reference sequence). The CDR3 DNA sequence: TGTGCCAGCACCCAATCGTACGGTGAAAAACTGTTTTTT. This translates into CASTQSYGEKLFF.

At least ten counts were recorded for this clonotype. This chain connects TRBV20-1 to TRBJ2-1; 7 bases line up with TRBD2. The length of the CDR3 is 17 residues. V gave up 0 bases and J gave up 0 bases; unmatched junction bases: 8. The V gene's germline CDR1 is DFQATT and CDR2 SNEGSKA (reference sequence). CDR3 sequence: CSARDVTGGSSYNEQFF. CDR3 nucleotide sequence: TGCAGTGCTAGAGATGTTACCGGGGGGAGCTCCTACAATGAGCAGTTCTTC.

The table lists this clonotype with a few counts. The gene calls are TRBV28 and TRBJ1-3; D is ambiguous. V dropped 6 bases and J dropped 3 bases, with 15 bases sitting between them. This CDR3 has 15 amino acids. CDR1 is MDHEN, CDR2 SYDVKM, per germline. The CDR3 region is CASRTGRSGGNTIYF. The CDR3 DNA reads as TGTGCCAGCAGAACCGGGAGGTCGGGTGGAAACACCATATATTTT. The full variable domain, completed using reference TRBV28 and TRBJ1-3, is DVKVTQSSRYLVKRTGEKVFLECVQDMDHENMFWYRQDPGLGLRLIYFSYDVKMKEKGDIPEGYSVSREKKERFSLILESASTNQTSMYLCASRTGRSGGNTIYFGEGSWLTVV.